This T cell receptor (beta chain) was recovered during a study of T cell responses to AZD1222 COVID-19 vaccine. Study as a whole: Researchers grouped second doses given at about 4 or about 12 weeks into one pool.

Study-wide results and caveats: Donors were mostly white British, more females; clonal diversity possibly underestimated.

Germline CDR1 and CDR2: LNHDA and SQIVND (reference sequence). With V trimmed by 9 bases and J by 4 bases, 11 bases remained unmatched. The CDR3 consists of 14 residues. Assay used: immunoSEQ multiplex PCR; TCRdb lists only in-frame clones, some missing. The data contain 95,000 to 100,000 clones, roughly 87% of them singletons. In the case of this clone: Its target is not known.

This sequence originates from an adult in good health. The rearrangement uses TRBV19 and TRBJ2-5; TRBD2 agrees at 7 bases. The sample was peripheral blood, taken on day 0 of AZD1222 vaccination. The CDR3 bases are TGTGCCAGCGACGTGGGGAGGGCCGGAGAGACCCAGTACTTC. Amino acid sequence: CASDVGRAGETQYF.